The 26 T cell receptor beta chains in this list originate from one sample, sequenced in a study of T cell changes during pregnancy in multiple sclerosis. Clones were read by immunoSEQ multiplex PCR, and TCRdb kept only the in-frame ones, dropping some. Of roughly 63,000 clones in the sample, roughly 88% were seen once. The source material was peripheral blood, sampled in the second trimester of pregnancy. These receptors were taken from a female donor in good health, enrolled as a control in a pregnancy study.

The CDR3 protein is CASSVGTSGDYEQYF. The CDR3 DNA is TGTGCCAGCAGCGTAGGGACTAGCGGGGACTACGAGCAGTACTTC. V gene TRBV9 combines with J gene TRBJ2-7, with 12 bases identical to TRBD2. Germline V gene data show CDR1 as SGDLS and CDR2 as YYNGEE. Trimming at V came to 0 bases and at J to 3 bases, leaving 1 base not matched to a gene. This CDR3 has 15 residues. Full variable domain (rest looked up from reference TRBV9 and TRBJ2-7): DSGVTQTPKHLITATGQRVTLRCSPRSGDLSVYWYQQSLDQGLQFLIQYYNGEERAKGNILERFSAQQFPDLHSELNLSSLELGDSALYFCASSVGTSGDYEQYFGPGTRLTVT.

This chain joins TRBV5-1 and TRBJ2-3; 9 bases are a match to TRBD2. The CDR3 has 15 residues. The germline V gene encodes CDR1 SGHRS and CDR2 YFSETQ. Germline trimming cut 0 bases from V and 7 bases from J; bases unmatched to any gene: 6. The CDR3 nucleotides read TGCGCCAGCAGCTTGGGTTGGACTAGCGAAAATACGCAGTATTTT. Its protein product is CASSLGWTSENTQYF.

The chain is built from TRBV19 and TRBJ2-1, with TRBD2 as a possible D gene (6 bases). CDR1 is LNHDA and CDR2 is SQIVND in the germline V gene (reference sequence). Deletions cut 4 bases from V and 6 bases from J, with 13 bases between. The CDR3 extends over 14 amino acids. The CDR3 region has the DNA TGTGCCAGTAGTAGAGGCGGAGGGGCCAATGAGCAGTTCTTC. This codes for CASSRGGGANEQFF.

This rearrangement joins TRBV7-2 to TRBJ1-5; D is possibly TRBD1 (6 bases). This CDR3 spans 15 amino acids. The V gene lost 5 bases and the J gene lost 7 bases, with 18 bases spanning the gap. CDR1 is SGHTA and CDR2 is FQGNSA in the germline V gene. CDR3 in DNA: TGTGCCAGCAGCCCAGAGGGGGGGAGGGGGCAGCCCCAGCATTTT. The encoded protein is CASSPEGGRGQPQHF.

The CDR3 nucleotides are TGTGCCAGCAGTCCACAGGGAGACCAGCCCCAGCATTTT. It encodes CASSPQGDQPQHF. V and J are TRBV6-1 and TRBJ1-5; perhaps TRBD1 as D (6 bases). V was pared by 5 bases and J by 7 bases, with 12 bases between. Germline V gives CDR1 MNHNS, CDR2 SASEGT. This CDR3 is built from 13 residues.

This sequence joins TRBV5-1 and TRBJ1-3; D possibly corresponds to TRBD1 (6 bases). The CDR3 runs to 14 residues. CDR1 and CDR2 from the germline V gene are SGHRS and YFSETQ. The V end was cut by 4 bases, the J end by 4 bases, with 12 bases between. CDR3: CASSPKTGGNTIYF. In DNA form, the CDR3 reads TGCGCCAGCAGCCCTAAGACAGGAGGAAACACCATATATTTT. Full variable domain (rest looked up from reference TRBV5-1 and TRBJ1-3): KAGVTQTPRYLIKTRGQQVTLSCSPISGHRSVSWYQQTPGQGLQFLFEYFSETQRNKGNFPGRFSGRQFSNSRSEMNVSTLELGDSALYLCASSPKTGGNTIYFGEGSWLTVV.

The V call is TRBV15, the J call TRBJ1-5; D call uncertain. Trimming pared 3 bases from V and 6 bases from J, leaving 12 bases between. The CDR3 is 14 amino acids. Germline loops: CDR1 LNHNV, CDR2 YYDKDF (reference sequence). The CDR3 reads CATSSRRVVQPQHF. CDR3 sequence (DNA): TGTGCCACCAGCAGTCGCCGAGTGGTTCAGCCCCAGCATTTT.

V is TRBV2 and J is TRBJ2-6, with 9 bases aligning to TRBD1. CDR1 is SNHLY, CDR2 FYNNEI, per germline. This CDR3 is built from 17 residues. V was clipped by 9 bases and J by 0 bases; unmatched bases: 9. The CDR3 is CASTRDRALSGANVLTF. The CDR3 nucleotides read TGTGCCAGTACTCGGGACAGGGCCCTCTCTGGGGCCAACGTCCTGACTTTC.

The chain recombines TRBV12-5 with TRBJ1-2; tentative D call: TRBD1 (5 bases). The CDR3 is made up of 11 amino acids. Trimming shortened V by 6 bases and J by 8 bases, and 10 bases separated the two germline ends. Germline assignment: CDR1 LGHNT and CDR2 FRNRAP. The CDR3 DNA follows: TGTGCTAGTGGCGGGGACTCAGGCTACACCTTC. Amino acid sequence: CASGGDSGYTF.

This chain uses TRBV28 with TRBJ2-4; the D gene is possibly TRBD2 (6 bases). This CDR3 has 11 amino acids. V was shortened by 5 bases and J by 11 bases, with 10 bases between the two germline ends. From germline, CDR1 is MDHEN and CDR2 SYDVKM. The CDR3 DNA follows: TGTGCCAGCAGTCCCAGGGAGGTTCAGTACTTC. Translation: CASSPREVQYF.

The V call is TRBV5-1, the J call TRBJ1-1; D not certain. The CDR3 is made up of 15 amino acids. Germline V CDR1 and CDR2: SGHRS, YFSETQ. Deletions cut 0 bases from V and 4 bases from J, with 13 bases between. CDR3 sequence reads: CASSLGSARGTEAFF. The CDR3 DNA follows: TGCGCCAGCAGCTTGGGGTCAGCGCGCGGCACTGAAGCTTTCTTT.

The rearrangement joins TRBV6-6 to TRBJ1-6; unclear D gene. The CDR3 consists of 15 residues. The germline CDR1 and CDR2 sequences are MNHNY and SVGAGI (reference sequence). With 6 bases removed from V and 0 bases from J, the gap between germline ends came to 9 bases. The CDR3, as DNA: TGTGCCAGCAGCGGGGTTAGCTCCTATAATTCACCCCTCCACTTT. Protein sequence: CASSGVSSYNSPLHF.

This chain connects TRBV9 to TRBJ2-3; 9 nucleotides line up with TRBD2. The length of the CDR3 is 16 residues. Germline V gene sequence: CDR1 SGDLS, CDR2 YYNGEE. Germline trimming cut 3 bases from V and 1 base from J; bases unmatched to any gene: 6. The CDR3 loop reads CASSGAVAGGTDTQYF. The CDR3 nucleotides read TGTGCCAGCAGCGGGGCGGTAGCGGGGGGCACAGATACGCAGTATTTT.

V is TRBV4-1 and J is TRBJ1-5; D not resolved. Looked up from germline, CDR1 is MGHRA and CDR2 is YSYEKL. This CDR3 has 13 residues. V was clipped by 4 bases and J by 6 bases, with 10 bases between them. The CDR3 region has the DNA TGCGCCAGCAGCCTCCCAGGTATTCAGCCCCAGCATTTT. Encoded protein: CASSLPGIQPQHF.

This clone was seen a single time. This chain connects TRBV7-3 to TRBJ2-5; TRBD1 is a possible D gene (6 bases). The ends were cut back, 2 bases at V and 5 bases at J, with 12 bases in the middle. CDR1 SGHTA and CDR2 FQGTGA come from the germline V gene. The CDR3 has 14 residues. Here the CDR3 reads CASSLGAGAETQYF. The CDR3 DNA reads as TGTGCCAGCAGCTTAGGGGCAGGGGCCGAGACCCAGTACTTC.

V usage is TRBV6-1 and J usage is TRBJ2-3, with a possible D match to TRBD1 (6 bases). CDR3 length: 15 residues. Germline CDR1 MNHNS, CDR2 SASEGT. Trimming cost V 6 bases and J 1 base, with 14 bases left between them. The chain's CDR3 is CASSAGTQGTDTQYF. The CDR3 region has the DNA TGTGCCAGCAGCGCCGGGACACAGGGCACAGATACGCAGTATTTT.

The V gene is TRBV6-5, the J gene TRBJ1-4; D is uncertain. The CDR3 loop spans 15 amino acids. The germline CDR1 and CDR2 sequences are MNHEY and SVGAGI. Deletions cut 8 bases from V and 3 bases from J, with 16 bases between. CDR3: CASPKRRRSNEKLFF. The CDR3 DNA follows: TGTGCCAGCCCCAAGAGGCGACGGTCTAATGAAAAACTGTTTTTT.

This chain joins TRBV11-2 and TRBJ1-2, with a weak D call TRBD1 (5 bases). CDR1 and CDR2 from the germline V gene are SGHAT and FQNNGV. V dropped 4 bases and J dropped 0 bases, with 9 bases sitting between them. The CDR3 has 14 amino acids. Here the CDR3 DNA reads TGTGCCAGCAGCTCGGGACTACCTAACTATGGCTACACCTTC. It translates to CASSSGLPNYGYTF. The variable domain in full, completed from reference TRBV11-2 and TRBJ1-2, reads EAGVAQSPRYKIIEKRQSVAFWCNPISGHATLYWYQQILGQGPKLLIQFQNNGVVDDSQLPKDRFSAERLKGVDSTLKIQPAKLEDSAVYLCASSSGLPNYGYTFGSGTRLTVV.

There are a few counts of this clone. The genes are TRBV9 and TRBJ1-1; 8 bases agree with TRBD1. The germline CDR1 and CDR2 sequences are SGDLS and YYNGEE. The length of the CDR3 is 13 residues. V dropped 1 base and J dropped 5; count of bases not matched to a gene: 1. The CDR3: CASSVTGGTEAFF. The CDR3 DNA follows: TGTGCCAGCAGCGTAACAGGGGGAACTGAAGCTTTCTTT.

This chain uses TRBV12-5 with TRBJ2-3, with 8 bases aligning to TRBD1. CDR1 is LGHNT and CDR2 is FRNRAP in the germline V gene. The CDR3 has 13 residues. The junction had 4 bases not matched to a gene; V was cut back by 6 bases and J by 5 bases. DNA for the CDR3: TGTGCTAGTGGGGACGACAGGGGAGATACGCAGTATTTT. Amino acids: CASGDDRGDTQYF.

V is TRBV7-8 and J is TRBJ2-7, with D possibly matching TRBD2 (5 bases). Deletions cut 5 bases from V and 3 bases from J, with 14 bases between. CDR1 and CDR2 (germline): SGHVS, FQNEAQ. The CDR3 is 14 amino acids. The CDR3: CASSLSGVDYEQYF. CDR3 sequence (DNA): TGTGCCAGCAGCCTTTCCGGGGTAGACTACGAGCAGTACTTC.

The rearrangement joins TRBV2 to TRBJ2-7; D unclear. CDR1 is SNHLY, CDR2 FYNNEI, per germline. CDR3 length: 13 amino acids. V lost 4 bases and J lost 3, with 10 bases in between. CDR3 nucleotide sequence: TGTGCCAGCAGTGCCGACTGGTTCTACGAGCAGTACTTC. It is translated as CASSADWFYEQYF.

The CDR3 is CASSDQGQGHYGYTF. The CDR3, as DNA: TGTGCCAGCAGTGACCAAGGACAGGGTCATTATGGCTACACCTTC. The J gene is TRBJ1-2, the V gene TRBV6-6; 8 bases line up with TRBD1. This CDR3 has 15 residues. V lost 5 bases and J lost 5; bases outside the gene matches: 10. Germline values: CDR1 MNHNY, CDR2 SVGAGI (reference sequence).

This chain uses TRBV6-4 with TRBJ2-3; the D is unclear. CDR3 length: 14 amino acids. With 0 bases removed from V and 0 bases from J, the gap between germline ends came to 4 bases. Germline V gene lookup returns CDR1 MRHNA and CDR2 SNTAGT. The CDR3 nucleotides are TGTGCCAGCAGTGACTCGGGCAGCACAGATACGCAGTATTTT. Its protein product is CASSDSGSTDTQYF.

The gene calls are TRBV2 and TRBJ2-1; 7 nucleotides agree with TRBD1. This CDR3 comprises 15 residues. V shed 5 bases and J 3 bases; nucleotides not matched to a gene: 7. From germline, CDR1 is SNHLY and CDR2 FYNNEI. CDR3 nucleotide sequence: TGTGCCAGCAGTTCCGGGACAGCGCTCTACAATGAGCAGTTCTTC. Translated, it gives CASSSGTALYNEQFF.

The V call is TRBV5-1, the J call TRBJ2-1; 8 bases agree with TRBD2. CDR3 length: 15 amino acids. J gave up 7 bases and V 1 base, and 7 bases lay outside the gene matches. The V gene's germline CDR1 is SGHRS and CDR2 YFSETQ. The CDR3 region is CASSLRSGSGNEQFF. The DNA of the CDR3 is TGCGCCAGCAGCTTGAGGAGCGGGAGTGGGAATGAGCAGTTCTTC.